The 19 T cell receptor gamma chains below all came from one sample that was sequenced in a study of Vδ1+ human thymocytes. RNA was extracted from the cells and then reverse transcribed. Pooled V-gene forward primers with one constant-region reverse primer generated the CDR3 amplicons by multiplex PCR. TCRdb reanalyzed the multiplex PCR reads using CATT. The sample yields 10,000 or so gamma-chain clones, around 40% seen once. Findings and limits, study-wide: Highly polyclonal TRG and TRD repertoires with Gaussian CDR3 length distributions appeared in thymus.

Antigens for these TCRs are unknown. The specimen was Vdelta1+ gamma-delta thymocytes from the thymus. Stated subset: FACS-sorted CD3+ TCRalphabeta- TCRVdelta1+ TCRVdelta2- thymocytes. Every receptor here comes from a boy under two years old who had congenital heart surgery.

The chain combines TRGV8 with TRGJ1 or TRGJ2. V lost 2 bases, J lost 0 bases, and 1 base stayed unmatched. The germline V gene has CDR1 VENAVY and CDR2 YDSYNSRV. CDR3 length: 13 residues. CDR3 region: CATWDTNYYKKLF. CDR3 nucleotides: TGTGCCACCTGGGATACGAATTATTATAAGAAACTCTTT.

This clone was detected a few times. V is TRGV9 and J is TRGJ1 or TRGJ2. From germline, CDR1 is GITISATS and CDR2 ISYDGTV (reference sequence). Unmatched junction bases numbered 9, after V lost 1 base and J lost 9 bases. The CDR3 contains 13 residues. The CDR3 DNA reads TGTGCCTTGTGGGAGGTTCCTTCAAGTAAGAAACTCTTT. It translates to CALWEVPSSKKLF.

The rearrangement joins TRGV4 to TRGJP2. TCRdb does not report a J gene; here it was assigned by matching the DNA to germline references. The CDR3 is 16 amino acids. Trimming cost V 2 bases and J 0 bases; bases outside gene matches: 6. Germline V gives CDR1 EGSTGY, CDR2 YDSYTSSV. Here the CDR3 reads CATWDVPYSSDWIKTF. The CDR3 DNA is TGTGCCACCTGGGATGTACCGTATAGTAGTGATTGGATCAAGACGTTT.

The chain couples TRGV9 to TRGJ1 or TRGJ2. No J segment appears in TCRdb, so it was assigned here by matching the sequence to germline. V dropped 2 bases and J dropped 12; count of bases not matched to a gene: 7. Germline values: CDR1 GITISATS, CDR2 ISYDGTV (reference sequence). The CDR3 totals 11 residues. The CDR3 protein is CALWEGRRKLF. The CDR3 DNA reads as TGTGCCTTGTGGGAGGGTCGTAGGAAACTCTTT.

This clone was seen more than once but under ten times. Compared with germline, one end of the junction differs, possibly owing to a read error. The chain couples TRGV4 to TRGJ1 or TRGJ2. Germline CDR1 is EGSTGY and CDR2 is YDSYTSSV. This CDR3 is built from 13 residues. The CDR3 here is CATWGGEEYKKLF. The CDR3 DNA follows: TGTGCCACCTGGGGTGGGGAGGAGTATAAGAAACTCTTT.

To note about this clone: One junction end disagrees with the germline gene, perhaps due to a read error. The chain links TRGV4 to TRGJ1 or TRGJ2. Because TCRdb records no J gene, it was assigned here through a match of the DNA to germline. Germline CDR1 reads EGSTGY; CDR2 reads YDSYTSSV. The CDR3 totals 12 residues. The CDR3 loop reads CATWVDYCKKLF. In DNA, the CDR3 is TGTGCCACCTGGGTGGATTATTGTAAGAAACTCTTT.

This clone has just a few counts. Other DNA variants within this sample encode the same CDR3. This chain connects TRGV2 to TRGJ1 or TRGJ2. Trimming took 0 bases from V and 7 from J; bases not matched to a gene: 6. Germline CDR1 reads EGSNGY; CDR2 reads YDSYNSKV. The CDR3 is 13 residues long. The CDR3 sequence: CATWDGPRYKKLF. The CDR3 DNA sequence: TGTGCCACCTGGGACGGGCCAAGGTATAAGAAACTCTTT.

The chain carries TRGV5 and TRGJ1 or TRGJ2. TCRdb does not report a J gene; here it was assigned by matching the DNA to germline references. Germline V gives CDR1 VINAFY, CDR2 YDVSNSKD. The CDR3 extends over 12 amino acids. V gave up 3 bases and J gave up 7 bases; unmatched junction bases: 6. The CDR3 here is CATWDGTYKKLF. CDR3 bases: TGTGCCACCTGGGACGGAACGTATAAGAAACTCTTT.

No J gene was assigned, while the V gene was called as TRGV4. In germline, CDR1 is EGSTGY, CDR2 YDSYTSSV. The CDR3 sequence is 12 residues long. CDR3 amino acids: CATWDGRGGHLF. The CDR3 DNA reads TGTGCCACCTGGGATGGGCGGGGAGGTCACCTCTTT.

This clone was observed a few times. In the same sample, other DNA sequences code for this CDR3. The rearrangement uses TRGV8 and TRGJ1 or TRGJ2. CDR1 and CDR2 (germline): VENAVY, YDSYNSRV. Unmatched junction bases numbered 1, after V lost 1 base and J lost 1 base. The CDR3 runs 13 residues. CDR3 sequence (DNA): TGTGCCACCTGGGATAGAAATTATTATAAGAAACTCTTT. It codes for CATWDRNYYKKLF.

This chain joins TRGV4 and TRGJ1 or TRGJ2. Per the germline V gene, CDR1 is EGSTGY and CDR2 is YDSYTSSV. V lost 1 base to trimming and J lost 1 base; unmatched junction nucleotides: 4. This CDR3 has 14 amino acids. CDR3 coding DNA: TGTGCCACCTGGGATGGATTTAATTATTATAAGAAACTCTTT. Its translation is CATWDGFNYYKKLF.

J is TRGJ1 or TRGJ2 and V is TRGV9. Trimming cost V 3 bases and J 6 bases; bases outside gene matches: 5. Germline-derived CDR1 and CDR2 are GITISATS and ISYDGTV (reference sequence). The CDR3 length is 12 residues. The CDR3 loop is CALWELTYKKLF. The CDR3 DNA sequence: TGTGCCTTGTGGGAGTTAACTTATAAGAAACTCTTT.

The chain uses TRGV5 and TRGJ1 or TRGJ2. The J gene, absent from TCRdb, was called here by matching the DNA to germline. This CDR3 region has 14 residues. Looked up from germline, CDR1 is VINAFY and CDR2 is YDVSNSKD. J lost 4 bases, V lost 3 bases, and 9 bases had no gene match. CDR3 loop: CATWDSAKYYKKLF. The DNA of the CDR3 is TGTGCCACCTGGGACTCCGCGAAATATTATAAGAAACTCTTT.

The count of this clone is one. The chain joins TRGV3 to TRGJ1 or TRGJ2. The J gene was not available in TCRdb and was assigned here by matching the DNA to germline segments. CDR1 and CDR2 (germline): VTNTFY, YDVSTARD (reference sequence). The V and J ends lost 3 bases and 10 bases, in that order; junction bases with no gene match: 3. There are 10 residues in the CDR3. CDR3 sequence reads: CATWDLKKLF. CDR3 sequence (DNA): TGTGCCACCTGGGACCTGAAGAAACTCTTT.

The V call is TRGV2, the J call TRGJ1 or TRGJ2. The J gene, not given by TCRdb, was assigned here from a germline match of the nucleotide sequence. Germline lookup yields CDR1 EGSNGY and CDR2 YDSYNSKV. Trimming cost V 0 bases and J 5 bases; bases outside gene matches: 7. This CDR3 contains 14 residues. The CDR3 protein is CATWDGPLDYKKLF. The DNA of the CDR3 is TGTGCCACCTGGGACGGGCCGTTGGATTATAAGAAACTCTTT.

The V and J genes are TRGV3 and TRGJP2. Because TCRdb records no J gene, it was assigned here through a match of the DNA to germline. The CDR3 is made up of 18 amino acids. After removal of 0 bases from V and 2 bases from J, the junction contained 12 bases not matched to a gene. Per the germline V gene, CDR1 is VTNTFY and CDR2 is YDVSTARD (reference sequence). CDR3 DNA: TGTGCCACCTGGGACAGGGGACCCCTCTGGAGTAGTGATTGGATCAAGACGTTT. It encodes CATWDRGPLWSSDWIKTF.

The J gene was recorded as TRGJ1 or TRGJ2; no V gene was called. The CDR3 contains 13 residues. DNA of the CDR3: TGTGCCACCTTTGACAGGCGGATTTATAAGAAACTCTTT. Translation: CATFDRRIYKKLF.

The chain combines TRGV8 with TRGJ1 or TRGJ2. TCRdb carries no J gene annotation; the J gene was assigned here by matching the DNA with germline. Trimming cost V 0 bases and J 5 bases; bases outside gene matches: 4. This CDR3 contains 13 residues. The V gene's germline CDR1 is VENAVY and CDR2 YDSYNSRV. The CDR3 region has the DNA TGTGCCACCTGGGATAGGACCCATTATAAGAAACTCTTT. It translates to CATWDRTHYKKLF.

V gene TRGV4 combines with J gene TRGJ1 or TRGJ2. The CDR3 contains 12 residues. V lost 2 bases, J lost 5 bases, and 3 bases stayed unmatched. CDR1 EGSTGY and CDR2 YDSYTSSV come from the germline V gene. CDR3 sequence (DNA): TGTGCCACCTGGGATGAAGATTATAAGAAACTCTTT. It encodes CATWDEDYKKLF.